Listed below are T cell receptor beta chains from one sample, sequenced in a study of cytotoxic CD8 clonotypes in ibrutinib-treated CLL. Data came from immunoSEQ multiplex PCR; TCRdb stores just in-frame clones and leaves some out. This sample has 85,000 or so clones, with 79% found just once. The starting material was PBMCs, obtained after 12 months of ibrutinib treatment. These receptors came from a human donor with chronic lymphocytic leukemia. The CDR3 runs from the conserved cysteine through the conserved F or W. D genes are given only for firm matches. Some rows mark clone size as missing; the rest say once, few, many or name a class of expanded clone.

abundance: NA
v_gene: TRBV6-1
j_gene: TRBJ2-4
d_gene: NA
CDR3nt: TGTGCCAGCTCCACCCAGGACATTCAGTACTTC
CDR3aa: CASSTQDIQYF

abundance: NA
v_gene: TRBV9
j_gene: TRBJ2-5
d_gene: NA
CDR3nt: TGTGCCAGCAGCCCATGGGGCTCGGGGCAGCGGGAGACCCAGTACTTC
CDR3aa: CASSPWGSGQRETQYF

abundance: NA
v_gene: TRBV19
j_gene: TRBJ2-2
d_gene: NA
CDR3nt: TGTGCCACTCGGGGTGCGAACACCGGGGAGCTGTTTTTT
CDR3aa: CATRGANTGELFF

abundance: NA
v_gene: TRBV5-1
j_gene: TRBJ1-3
d_gene: NA
CDR3nt: TGCGCCAGCAGTGGGCCAGAGCCCCGAAACACCATATATTTT
CDR3aa: CASSGPEPRNTIYF

abundance: NA
v_gene: TRBV10-3
j_gene: TRBJ2-3
d_gene: NA
CDR3nt: TGTGCCATCAAGGGTTCCACAGATACGCAGTATTTT
CDR3aa: CAIKGSTDTQYF

abundance: NA
v_gene: TRBV6-5
j_gene: TRBJ2-7
d_gene: TRBD1
CDR3nt: TGTGCCAGCAACCACAGGGGGCTGGGCGAGCAGTACTTC
CDR3aa: CASNHRGLGEQYF

abundance: once
v_gene: TRBV6-1
j_gene: TRBJ2-7
d_gene: NA
CDR3nt: TGTGCCAGCAGTGAAATTGGTCCTACCTACGAGCAGTACTTC
CDR3aa: CASSEIGPTYEQYF

abundance: NA
v_gene: TRBV7-9
j_gene: TRBJ1-1
d_gene: NA
CDR3nt: TGTGCCAGCAGCTACGGAGGGAGCCGCAGGACTGAAGCTTTCTTT
CDR3aa: CASSYGGSRRTEAFF

abundance: NA
v_gene: TRBV13
j_gene: TRBJ2-2
d_gene: NA
CDR3nt: TGTGCCAGCAGCTTAGGTCGGCTAGCTGGGGGGTCCGGGGAGCTGTTTTTT
CDR3aa: CASSLGRLAGGSGELFF

abundance: NA
v_gene: TRBV27
j_gene: TRBJ1-2
d_gene: NA
CDR3nt: TGTGCCAGCAGTTTGTTTATGGGCCAGAACTATGGCTACACCTTC
CDR3aa: CASSLFMGQNYGYTF

abundance: NA
v_gene: TRBV13
j_gene: TRBJ2-3
d_gene: TRBD1
CDR3nt: TGTGCCAGCAGCCCATACCGGGACAGGGGGGCAGATACGCAGTATTTT
CDR3aa: CASSPYRDRGADTQYF

abundance: NA
v_gene: TRBV7-6
j_gene: TRBJ2-3
d_gene: NA
CDR3nt: TGTGCCAGCAGCCCCATTGCTAGCCCCATCCCGCAGTATTTT
CDR3aa: CASSPIASPIPQYF

abundance: NA
v_gene: TRBV28
j_gene: TRBJ1-2
d_gene: TRBD1
CDR3nt: TGTGCCAGCAACCCGGACAGGGCCCCGGGCTATGGCTACACCTTC
CDR3aa: CASNPDRAPGYGYTF

abundance: few
v_gene: TRBV27
j_gene: TRBJ2-5
d_gene: NA
CDR3nt: TGTGCCAGCAGAAACAGGGTCTGGGAGACCCAGTACTTC
CDR3aa: CASRNRVWETQYF

abundance: few
v_gene: TRBV5-1
j_gene: TRBJ1-3
d_gene: NA
CDR3nt: TGCGCCAGCAGCTTGGCCCAGGGGAGTGGAAACACCATATATTTT
CDR3aa: CASSLAQGSGNTIYF

abundance: NA
v_gene: TRBV5-5
j_gene: TRBJ1-2
d_gene: NA
CDR3nt: TGTGCCAGCAGCTTGGGGGCGGGACTAGACTACACCTTC
CDR3aa: CASSLGAGLDYTF

abundance: NA
v_gene: TRBV6-5
j_gene: TRBJ1-2
d_gene: TRBD1
CDR3nt: TGTGCCAGCAGGCCCGGACAGGGGCGCTACACCTTC
CDR3aa: CASRPGQGRYTF

abundance: NA
v_gene: TRBV7-2
j_gene: TRBJ2-5
d_gene: TRBD2
CDR3nt: TGTGCCAGCAGCTTAGTATCGAGGGCTAGCGGGGGAAGAGGGACCCAGTACTTC
CDR3aa: CASSLVSRASGGRGTQYF

abundance: NA
v_gene: TRBV4-3
j_gene: TRBJ2-7
d_gene: NA
CDR3nt: TGCGCCAGCAGCCAAGATCACCGGGGTGGTCCCTACGAGCAGTACTTC
CDR3aa: CASSQDHRGGPYEQYF

abundance: NA
v_gene: TRBV19
j_gene: TRBJ2-7
d_gene: NA
CDR3nt: TGTGCCAGTAGTGGGAACCCGACAGGAACAACCTACGAGCAGTACTTC
CDR3aa: CASSGNPTGTTYEQYF

abundance: NA
v_gene: TRBV5-8
j_gene: TRBJ2-5
d_gene: NA
CDR3nt: TGTGCCAGCAGCTTGGGGCCGCGGCCGGGGGCCCAGTACTTC
CDR3aa: CASSLGPRPGAQYF

abundance: NA
v_gene: TRBV14
j_gene: TRBJ1-2
d_gene: NA
CDR3nt: TGTGCCAGCAGCCAAGGGGGGACCGACGGCATTTATGGCTACACCTTC
CDR3aa: CASSQGGTDGIYGYTF

abundance: NA
v_gene: TRBV11-2
j_gene: TRBJ2-5
d_gene: NA
CDR3nt: TGTGCCAGCAGCCCCGCCCAAGAGACCCAGTACTTC
CDR3aa: CASSPAQETQYF

abundance: NA
v_gene: TRBV11-3
j_gene: TRBJ2-7
d_gene: NA
CDR3nt: TGTGCCAGCAGCGCCGGACCGGGCAGGGACGAGCAGTACTTC
CDR3aa: CASSAGPGRDEQYF

abundance: few
v_gene: TRBV30
j_gene: TRBJ1-3
d_gene: NA
CDR3nt: TGTGCCTGGACCAACGGGGACACCATATATTTT
CDR3aa: CAWTNGDTIYF

abundance: NA
v_gene: TRBV18
j_gene: TRBJ2-7
d_gene: TRBD2
CDR3nt: TGTGCCAGCTCACCAGGGGGGGGTGAGCAGTACTTC
CDR3aa: CASSPGGGEQYF

abundance: NA
v_gene: TRBV30
j_gene: TRBJ2-7
d_gene: NA
CDR3nt: TGTGCCTGGGGGCGGTGGGCCTACGAGCAGTACTTC
CDR3aa: CAWGRWAYEQYF

abundance: NA
v_gene: TRBV6-5
j_gene: TRBJ1-2
d_gene: TRBD1
CDR3nt: TGTGCCATCCTCAGACAGGGGGGGACCGATGGCTACACCTTC
CDR3aa: CAILRQGGTDGYTF

abundance: NA
v_gene: TRBV19
j_gene: TRBJ2-7
d_gene: NA
CDR3nt: TGTGCCAGTAGTTTGTCGGGGGTCCCCTACGAGCAGTACTTC
CDR3aa: CASSLSGVPYEQYF

abundance: once
v_gene: TRBV19
j_gene: TRBJ2-5
d_gene: TRBD1
CDR3nt: TGTGCCAGTAGTCGACAGGGCATAAAAGAGACCCAGTACTTC
CDR3aa: CASSRQGIKETQYF

abundance: NA
v_gene: TRBV30
j_gene: TRBJ2-2
d_gene: NA
CDR3nt: TGTGCCTGGAGGGACCCCGACAGGTACACCGGGGAGCTGTTTTTT
CDR3aa: CAWRDPDRYTGELFF

abundance: NA
v_gene: TRBV11-2
j_gene: TRBJ1-1
d_gene: NA
CDR3nt: TGTGCCAGCAGCTTAGCCACCGGGGATGAAGCTTTCTTT
CDR3aa: CASSLATGDEAFF

abundance: NA
v_gene: TRBV4-3
j_gene: TRBJ2-5
d_gene: TRBD1
CDR3nt: TGCGCCAGCAGCCAAGATCTGGGGACAGGGGAGACCCAGTACTTC
CDR3aa: CASSQDLGTGETQYF

abundance: many
v_gene: TRBV5-6
j_gene: TRBJ2-7
d_gene: NA
CDR3nt: TGTGCCAGCAGCCTCGGCCCCCTAGAAGCGGAGGAGCAGTACTTC
CDR3aa: CASSLGPLEAEEQYF

abundance: NA
v_gene: TRBV4-3
j_gene: TRBJ1-2
d_gene: TRBD1
CDR3nt: TGCGCCAGCAGCCAACAAGGGACAGGCAGCGGCTACACCTTC
CDR3aa: CASSQQGTGSGYTF

abundance: NA
v_gene: TRBV11-3
j_gene: TRBJ1-2
d_gene: NA
CDR3nt: TGTGCCAGCAGCCCCCCTAGCGGGGCAGGGGAGGGCTACACCTTC
CDR3aa: CASSPPSGAGEGYTF

abundance: NA
v_gene: TRBV5-6
j_gene: TRBJ2-7
d_gene: NA
CDR3nt: TGTGCCAGCAGCCTGGGGGCCGGGGAGCAGTACTTC
CDR3aa: CASSLGAGEQYF

abundance: NA
v_gene: TRBV15
j_gene: TRBJ1-4
d_gene: NA
CDR3nt: TGTGCCACCAGCGCGTTTGGGGGAAAACTGTTTTTT
CDR3aa: CATSAFGGKLFF

abundance: few
v_gene: TRBV19
j_gene: TRBJ2-7
d_gene: NA
CDR3nt: TGTGCCAGTAGTATTGGCGTTCGTCGGGACGAGCAGTACTTC
CDR3aa: CASSIGVRRDEQYF

abundance: once
v_gene: TRBV7-2
j_gene: TRBJ1-5
d_gene: NA
CDR3nt: TGTGCCAGCGCCCCCCAGGGCGGGCAGCCCCAGCATTTT
CDR3aa: CASAPQGGQPQHF

abundance: few
v_gene: TRBV6-5
j_gene: TRBJ1-3
d_gene: NA
CDR3nt: TGTGCCAGCAGCAGACAGCCCGGTGGAAACACCATATATTTT
CDR3aa: CASSRQPGGNTIYF

abundance: NA
v_gene: TRBV5-1
j_gene: TRBJ2-5
d_gene: TRBD2
CDR3nt: TGCGCCAGCAGCCCACACCGCGGGACTACGGGAGGGGAGACCCAGTACTTC
CDR3aa: CASSPHRGTTGGETQYF

abundance: NA
v_gene: TRBV6-6
j_gene: TRBJ1-6
d_gene: TRBD1
CDR3nt: TGTGCCAGCAGTTACGGGACAGGGGATTCACCCCTCCACTTT
CDR3aa: CASSYGTGDSPLHF

abundance: NA
v_gene: TRBV7-7
j_gene: TRBJ2-7
d_gene: NA
CDR3nt: TGTGCCAGCAGTAGGGGACACTCCTACGAGCAGTACTTC
CDR3aa: CASSRGHSYEQYF

abundance: NA
v_gene: TRBV5-1
j_gene: TRBJ2-3
d_gene: NA
CDR3nt: TGCGCCAGCAGCTTGGTGGGAGAAGGCACAGATACGCAGTATTTT
CDR3aa: CASSLVGEGTDTQYF

abundance: once
v_gene: TRBV27
j_gene: TRBJ1-1
d_gene: NA
CDR3nt: TGTGCCAGCAGTTTATGGAGCAGGGGCACTGAAGCTTTCTTT
CDR3aa: CASSLWSRGTEAFF

abundance: NA
v_gene: TRBV4-3
j_gene: TRBJ2-2
d_gene: NA
CDR3nt: TGCGCCAGCAGCCAAGAGGGGTACACCGGGGAGCTGTTTTTT
CDR3aa: CASSQEGYTGELFF

abundance: NA
v_gene: TRBV7-9
j_gene: TRBJ1-5
d_gene: NA
CDR3nt: TGTGCCAGCAGCCCGGGGGCGTATGAGCCCCAGCATTTT
CDR3aa: CASSPGAYEPQHF

abundance: NA
v_gene: TRBV4-3
j_gene: TRBJ1-4
d_gene: NA
CDR3nt: TGCGCCAGCAGCCAAGATAGTGGGGGGAAACTGTTTTTT
CDR3aa: CASSQDSGGKLFF

abundance: few
v_gene: TRBV4-2
j_gene: TRBJ1-1
d_gene: TRBD1
CDR3nt: TGTGCCAGCAGCCGGACAGGGAGCACTGAAGCTTTCTTT
CDR3aa: CASSRTGSTEAFF

abundance: NA
v_gene: TRBV18
j_gene: TRBJ2-3
d_gene: NA
CDR3nt: TGTGCCAGCTCCGCAGCCCCTCCGAGCACAGATACGCAGTATTTT
CDR3aa: CASSAAPPSTDTQYF

abundance: NA
v_gene: TRBV10-3
j_gene: TRBJ2-1
d_gene: NA
CDR3nt: TGTGCCATCAGCCCCCGAGGGCCCCAAGGGAATGAGCAGTTCTTC
CDR3aa: CAISPRGPQGNEQFF